These T cell receptor beta chains were read from a single sample in a study of blood T cell repertoires in COVID-19. Sequencing was performed with immunoSEQ multiplex PCR; in TCRdb, only in-frame clones are kept and a portion is missing. The table records 200,000 to 250,000 clones, 85% to 90% of them present only once. Sequencing was performed on peripheral blood. These receptors originate from a man between 25 and 39 years old with COVID-19, enrolled during active disease. Each CDR3 is given with its conserved first and last residue. A D gene is named only where the DNA matches it firmly. A clone size is listed for some rows: how often the clone was seen (once, few, many), or a class if it is expanded.

clone size | D gene | CDR3 length | J gene | V gene | CDR3 protein | CDR3 DNA
. | TRBD1 | 18 | TRBJ2-6 | TRBV7-3 | CASSPRGRRISGANVLTF | TGTGCCAGCAGCCCCAGGGGGCGTCGGATATCTGGGGCCAACGTCCTGACTTTC
. | . | 15 | TRBJ2-1 | TRBV27 | CASSRGGGTYNEQFF | TGTGCCAGCAGTCGGGGAGGGGGAACCTACAATGAGCAGTTCTTC
once | . | 17 | TRBJ2-6 | TRBV18 | CASLTGQTRSGANVLTF | TGTGCCAGCTTGACGGGACAAACAAGATCTGGGGCCAACGTCCTGACTTTC
. | TRBD1 | 15 | TRBJ2-5 | TRBV27 | CASSKGDRDQETQYF | TGTGCCAGCAGTAAAGGCGACAGGGACCAAGAGACCCAGTACTTC
once | TRBD1 | 14 | TRBJ1-2 | TRBV5-4 | CASSPGQGDYGYTF | TGTGCCAGCAGCCCTGGACAGGGGGACTATGGCTACACCTTC
. | TRBD1 | 13 | TRBJ1-2 | TRBV2 | CASREGQIYGYTF | TGTGCCAGCAGGGAGGGACAGATTTATGGCTACACCTTC
few | . | 18 | TRBJ1-2 | TRBV4-3 | CASSQDLSGAALNYGYTF | TGCGCCAGCAGCCAAGATTTATCAGGGGCCGCCCTTAACTATGGCTACACCTTC
. | TRBD1 | 15 | TRBJ2-1 | TRBV19 | CASSIDRGLFNEQFF | TGTGCCAGTAGTATTGACAGGGGGTTATTCAATGAGCAGTTCTTC
. | . | 16 | TRBJ2-5 | TRBV4-1 | CASSRIADTLQKTQYF | TGCGCCAGCAGCCGAATCGCCGACACCCTCCAGAAGACCCAGTACTTC
. | TRBD1 | 15 | TRBJ1-6 | TRBV18 | CASSPGQGLNSPLHF | TGTGCCAGCTCACCCGGACAGGGACTTAATTCACCCCTCCACTTT
. | . | 16 | TRBJ1-3 | TRBV7-6 | CASSPSGGRNGNTIYF | TGTGCCAGCAGCCCATCGGGGGGACGGAATGGAAACACCATATATTTT
. | TRBD1 | 15 | TRBJ2-1 | TRBV9 | CASSQVDRVGGEQFF | TGTGCCAGCAGCCAGGTCGACAGGGTCGGCGGTGAGCAGTTCTTC
. | . | 14 | TRBJ2-5 | TRBV7-9 | CASRGGGPEETQYF | TGTGCCAGCAGGGGTGGAGGGCCGGAGGAGACCCAGTACTTC
. | . | 13 | TRBJ1-6 | TRBV7-8 | CASSQDLVGGFHF | TGTGCCAGCAGCCAGGATTTGGTGGGGGGTTTCCACTTT
. | . | 13 | TRBJ1-6 | TRBV5-1 | CASSLDLNSPLHF | TGCGCCAGCAGCTTGGATCTTAATTCACCCCTCCACTTT
. | . | 15 | TRBJ2-3 | TRBV10-3 | CAISIGDPGADTQYF | TGTGCCATCAGTATCGGGGACCCGGGGGCAGATACGCAGTATTTT
once | TRBD1 | 15 | TRBJ2-7 | TRBV5-4 | CASSLPGQGRYEQYF | TGTGCCAGCAGCTTACCCGGACAGGGGAGGTACGAGCAGTACTTC
. | . | 14 | TRBJ2-7 | TRBV28 | CASSSGLSSYEQYF | TGTGCCAGCAGCTCTGGACTGAGCTCCTACGAGCAGTACTTC
. | TRBD1 | 17 | TRBJ2-7 | TRBV4-2 | CASSQAAVGQGGYEQYF | TGTGCCAGCAGCCAAGCTGCAGTAGGACAGGGAGGATACGAGCAGTACTTC
. | TRBD1 | 17 | TRBJ2-7 | TRBV6-2/TRBV6-3 | CASSYEGGAGGLYEQYF | TGTGCCAGCAGTTACGAAGGGGGAGCAGGGGGCTTGTACGAGCAGTACTTC
. | . | 12 | TRBJ1-2 | TRBV28 | CASSLGEYGYTF | TGTGCCAGCAGTTTAGGGGAGTATGGCTACACCTTC
. | . | 15 | TRBJ2-2 | TRBV27 | CASSLGRRDTGELFF | TGTGCCAGCAGTTTAGGGAGAAGGGACACCGGGGAGCTGTTTTTT